The subject of this entry is one TCR beta chain. Its antigen remains unidentified. Within one base of it there is no much larger clone, and no base qualities were kept. The immunoSEQ hsTCRB assay version 4 in survey mode was used to sequence TCRbeta repertoires from genomic DNA. Genomic DNA was diluted to 7.5 to 10 ng/uL, and up to roughly 1 ug per sample was used for TCRbeta sequencing. In the original analysis: TCRbeta data were analyzed in ImmunoSeq Analyzer 3.0, with diversity computed on productive nucleotide rearrangements. Using the Immunarch R package, the improved Chao index served to estimate lower-bound TCR diversity and the Gini coefficient served to estimate clonality. When different nucleotide rearrangements encoded the same CDR3beta amino acid sequence, each rearrangement was treated as a distinct clonotype. Differential abundance analysis found TCRbeta sequences that were significantly enriched in antigen-responding cells compared with anti-CD3/anti-CD28-activated cells. Using predicted peptide-MHC specificity as the basis, GLIPH2 grouped TCRs into clusters, both for each participant individually and for the merged data sets that combined participants. TCRdb mirrors the immuneACCESS table, restricted to in-frame sequences. Some clones are absent from its copies; in checked studies, under half trace to an unresolved V gene, and the reason for the others is unknown. V and J calls and clone size are copied from that table; D and trimming were computed from the DNA. In all, the sample holds about 37,000 clones, and about 91% of those were seen once. 1.3% of the sample is held by the ten biggest clonotypes.

The germline V gene sets CDR1 to MNHEY and CDR2 to SVGAGI. The CDR3, from cysteine to phenylalanine, totals 13 residues. Kept here is only the CDR3 DNA, which spans 39 bases and is read in frame from base 1. V lost 6 bases and J lost 3 bases; the stretch between them is 9 bases long. This specimen's treatment or condition label, interpreted: suppressive antiretroviral therapy. As a nonspecific positive control representing the CD4+ T cell repertoire, the cells were stimulated with anti-CD3/anti-CD28 magnetic beads. Responding CD4+ T cells were sorted by upregulation of both CD40 ligand and CD69. HIV-1-infected adults in whom suppressive ART had been started during chronic infection were enrolled as participants. Participants had undetectable plasma HIV-1 RNA below 50 copies/mL for at least 4 years. To be included, participants needed a CD4+ T cell count above 400 cells/uL and a positive CMV serology. Before stimulation, PBMCs were isolated using density centrifugation and then depleted of CD8+ T cells. For approximately 19 hours, the CD8-depleted PBMCs were stimulated with anti-CD28/CD49d costimulation, a CD40-blocking antibody, and enfuvirtide to prevent new infections. Cell sorting was performed on a Beckman Coulter MoFlo Legacy or XDP sorter, and dead cells were excluded with propidium iodide. Genomic DNA was extracted using the QIAamp DNA Mini Kit for samples with more than one million cells and using the Quick-DNA Microprep Kit for all other samples.

This sample is part of a study of persistence of HIV-infected CD4 T cells (dated by TCRdb to the early 2020s). The study in broad terms: Participants had been on suppressive ART for a median of roughly 8 years. The study isolated CMV- and HIV-1 Gag-responding CD4+ T cells from ART-treated individuals to examine antigen-driven clonal expansion of HIV-1-infected cells. Anti-CD3/anti-CD28 stimulation activated a higher proportion of cells, with a lower memory fraction, than antigen stimulation. Cross-participant TCR cluster analysis included under ten participants for CMV and 6 or 7 participants for Gag. Peripheral blood samples of up to about 180 mL were collected at multiple time points, except for a couple of participants, who underwent leukapheresis at a single time point. TCRbeta sequencing assessed the clonality of all cells in each sorted population, while proviral sequencing assessed the clonality of infected cells.

Overall results and qualifications from the work: A correlation was observed between TCR oligoclonality and proviral oligoclonality within the same sorted populations. The study involved few individuals and tested only a limited range of antigens. Because the TCR analyses were done in bulk, restricting them to just the rare CMV-responding cells that actually carried HIV-1 proviruses was not possible. TCRbeta richness in CMV- and Gag-responding cells was significantly lower than in anti-CD3/anti-CD28-responding cells; CMV-responding cells had higher oligoclonality than CD3/CD28-stimulated and Gag-responding cells. Degenerate expanded CDR3beta sequences were enriched in antigen-responding cells, suggesting convergent selection of CD4+ responses to CMV and Gag.

The sequence came from an adult man with HIV who was CMV-seropositive. Recombination connected TRBV6-5 to TRBJ1-5; 5 matching bases give a weak D call of TRBD1. This specimen was CD4+ T cells sorted from PBMCs after roughly 17-hour stimulation, taken from a patient who received antiretroviral therapy. The sample's cell subset or site, from its label and the paper: CD40L+CD69+ CD4 T cells responding to anti-CD3/anti-CD28 beads, representing the overall repertoire. The sequenced DNA: TGTGCCAGCAGACAGGAACTCAATCAGCCCCAGCATTTT. The translation is CASRQELNQPQHF.